These 30 T cell receptor beta chains came from one sample sequenced in a study of spatial heterogeneity in lung cancer. Whole-study results and caveats: For expanded intratumoral alpha and beta TCRs, counts tracked tumor mutation counts.

The time point: sample taken at primary tumor resection. Antigens of these TCRs are unknown. TCRdb reanalysed the 5' RACE reads using MiXCR and keeps one entry per CDR3 protein. Here the sample spans 4,500 to 7,000 distinct CDR3 sequences, 4.8% being singletons. The sample was lung tumor tissue, taken at surgery. These receptor sequences come from a male donor with early-stage non-small cell lung cancer.

In this sample, this clonotype is medium-sized. The size of this beta chain means little, since it is a stray read in a library made for alpha chains. The chain uses TRBV9 and TRBJ1-1, with D perhaps matching TRBD1 (6 bases). The length of the CDR3 is 14 residues. The V and J ends lost 3 bases and 4 bases respectively, with 13 bases between them. From germline, CDR1 is SGDLS and CDR2 YYNGEE. The CDR3 loop reads CASSEGGSFTEAFF. CDR3 in DNA: TGTGCCAGCAGCGAAGGGGGGTCCTTCACTGAAGCTTTCTTT.

This clonotype was found many times. This beta chain came through as a stray read in a library set up for alpha chains, and its size says little. This chain uses TRBV11-2 with TRBJ2-5, with 8 positions matching TRBD2. Germline loops: CDR1 SGHAT, CDR2 FQNNGV. V lost 4 bases, J lost 7 bases, and 8 bases stayed unmatched. The CDR3 extends over 14 amino acids. The CDR3: CASSSAGGPGTQYF. The CDR3, as DNA: TGTGCCAGCAGCTCCGCGGGGGGCCCAGGGACCCAGTACTTC.

This clonotype came up many times. Since the library was made to target alpha chains, this beta chain is a stray read and its abundance is not meaningful. This sequence joins TRBV9 and TRBJ1-3; the D is unclear. Germline V gene lookup returns CDR1 SGDLS and CDR2 YYNGEE. The CDR3 runs to 23 residues. Trimming left V 4 bases short and J 0 bases short, with 35 bases between. CDR3 protein: CASSTDLYSGNSTDLYSGNTIYF. Written as DNA, the CDR3 is TGTGCCAGCAGCACAGACCTATACTCTGGAAACAGCACAGACCTATACTCTGGAAACACCATATATTTT.

The sample holds many counts of this clonotype. This beta chain is an off-target read within a library intended for alpha chains, so its frequency means little. The V and J genes are TRBV30 and TRBJ2-5, with 7 bases lining up with TRBD1. J was trimmed by 4 bases and V by 3 bases; bases with no gene match: 14. The germline V gene encodes CDR1 GTSNPN and CDR2 SVGIG (reference sequence). The CDR3 is 16 residues long. CDR3 nucleotide sequence: TGTGCCTGGAGCCGGGGAATATCGACAGGGCGAGAGACCCAGTACTTC. Amino acid sequence: CAWSRGISTGRETQYF.

In its sample, this clonotype was seen a few times. This beta chain is an off-target read within a library intended for alpha chains, so its frequency means little. The chain links TRBV5-8 to TRBJ2-4; 11 bases align to TRBD2. Germline assignment: CDR1 SGHTS and CDR2 YDEGEE. The CDR3 sequence is 18 residues long. V lost 4 bases to trimming and J lost 0 bases; unmatched junction nucleotides: 9. CDR3 DNA sequence: TGTGCCAGCAGCCAGGGGACTAGCGGAGTCCTAGCCAAAAACATTCAGTACTTC. Protein product: CASSQGTSGVLAKNIQYF.

This clonotype was seen repeatedly, ten times or more. A library prepared for alpha chains yielded this beta chain as an off-target read; its size is of little meaning. The chain joins TRBV3-1 to TRBJ2-7; 9 nucleotides match TRBD2. V shed 4 bases, J shed 5 bases, and the junction held 9 bases outside the gene matches. The CDR3 sequence is 15 residues long. Germline-derived CDR1 and CDR2 are LGHDT and YNNKEL (reference sequence). Here the CDR3 DNA reads TGTGCCAGCAGCCTGCGGGGGGGCTTTTTTCACGAGCAGTACTTC. It yields the protein CASSLRGGFFHEQYF.

By share, this clonotype counts as medium-sized. The library was designed around alpha chains, so this beta chain is a stray read whose abundance carries little weight. The chain joins TRBV6-5 to TRBJ1-6; the match to TRBD1 covers 7 bases. The junction had 6 bases not matched to a gene; V was cut back by 0 bases and J by 7 bases. Germline values: CDR1 MNHEY, CDR2 SVGAGI. The CDR3 is made up of 16 amino acids. The CDR3 loop is CASSYSTGFKNSPLHF. CDR3 in DNA: TGTGCCAGCAGTTACTCGACAGGGTTTAAGAATTCACCCCTCCACTTT.

This clonotype appeared many times. This beta chain turned up in a library designed for alpha chains; as an off-target read, its abundance says little. The chain uses TRBV5-1 and TRBJ2-3; TRBD2 matches 11 bases. Germline V gene sequence: CDR1 SGHRS, CDR2 YFSETQ. This CDR3 is built from 19 residues. V shed 4 bases, J shed 0 bases, and the junction held 13 bases outside the gene matches. CDR3 in amino acids: CASSRDGTSGLSSTDTQYF. The CDR3 DNA follows: TGCGCCAGCAGCAGAGATGGGACTAGCGGATTGTCTAGCACAGATACGCAGTATTTT. Looking up the rest from reference TRBV5-1 and TRBJ2-3 gives the full variable domain: KAGVTQTPRYLIKTRGQQVTLSCSPISGHRSVSWYQQTPGQGLQFLFEYFSETQRNKGNFPGRFSGRQFSNSRSEMNVSTLELGDSALYLCASSRDGTSGLSSTDTQYFGPGTRLTVL.

This clonotype qualifies as medium-sized. Since the library was made to target alpha chains, this beta chain is a stray read and its abundance is not meaningful. The V gene is TRBV27, the J gene TRBJ2-5, with D possibly being TRBD2 (5 bases). V lost 3 bases, J lost 7 bases, and 18 bases lay in between. This CDR3 has 15 amino acids. Germline V lookup: CDR1 MNHEY, CDR2 SMNVEV (reference sequence). The CDR3 DNA sequence: TGTGCCAGCAGTTTTGGTGGACTGGACCAATTGACCCAGTACTTC. Its translation is CASSFGGLDQLTQYF.

The table lists this clonotype with many counts. This beta chain is a stray sequence in a library constructed for alpha chains; its clone size is not meaningful. V and J are TRBV20-1 and TRBJ2-1; 10 positions agree with TRBD2. The V gene's germline CDR1 is DFQATT and CDR2 SNEGSKA (reference sequence). The CDR3 runs 15 residues. V lost 0 bases to trimming and J lost 8 bases; unmatched junction nucleotides: 7. The CDR3 DNA follows: TGCAGTGCTAGAGATCCCCTAGCGGGAGTTTATGAGCAGTTCTTC. This encodes CSARDPLAGVYEQFF.

This clonotype has a count of ten or more. This beta chain is an unintended read in a library built for alpha chains; its size means little. The chain couples TRBV7-2 to TRBJ1-1; 8 nucleotides line up with TRBD1. The CDR3 is made up of 14 amino acids. V was clipped by 5 bases and J by 3 bases; unmatched bases: 5. Germline V gives CDR1 SGHTA, CDR2 FQGNSA. The CDR3 sequence: CASSLRGRDTEAFF. The CDR3, as DNA: TGTGCCAGCAGCCTCAGGGGGCGCGACACTGAAGCTTTCTTT.

This clonotype is labeled as medium-sized. This beta chain is off target for a library built for alpha chains, so its abundance means little. The chain is built from TRBV15 and TRBJ2-3; 13 bases line up with TRBD2. CDR1 and CDR2 (germline): LNHNV, YYDKDF (reference sequence). The CDR3 runs to 13 residues. J gave up 11 bases and V 1 base, and 0 bases lay outside the gene matches. In DNA form, the CDR3 reads TGTGCCACCAGCAGAGGACTAGCGGGGGGGCAGTATTTT. Encoded protein: CATSRGLAGGQYF.

This clonotype was seen many times. As an off-target read in a library built for alpha chains, this beta chain has a frequency of little significance. The rearrangement joins TRBV20-1 to TRBJ2-1, with D perhaps being TRBD1 or TRBD2 (5 bases each). CDR1 DFQATT and CDR2 SNEGSKA come from the germline V gene (reference sequence). V lost 2 bases, J lost 6 bases, and 14 bases lay in between. The CDR3 loop spans 14 amino acids. DNA for the CDR3: TGCAGTGCTAGACGGGACGGTCCCTCCAATGAGCAGTTCTTC. Translated: CSARRDGPSNEQFF.

This clonotype has a count of ten or more. Since it is a stray read in a library aimed at alpha chains, this beta chain has a size that is not meaningful. V and J are TRBV14 and TRBJ1-1; no clear D. The V end lost 1 base, the J end lost 4 bases, and 10 bases lay between the germline ends. Germline CDR1 is SGHDN and CDR2 is FVKESK. The CDR3 is made up of 14 amino acids. The CDR3 sequence is CASSQAARSTEAFF. In nucleotides, the CDR3 is TGTGCCAGCAGCCAAGCGGCAAGGAGCACTGAAGCTTTCTTT.

This clonotype is deemed medium-sized. Being off target in a library aimed at alpha chains, this beta chain has a size of little meaning. The chain employs TRBV5-4 and TRBJ2-2, with D maybe TRBD2 (6 bases). CDR1 is SGHNT, CDR2 YYREEE, per germline (reference sequence). This CDR3 is built from 16 residues. V was clipped by 4 bases and J by 2 bases, with 15 bases between them. CDR3 in DNA: TGTGCCAGCAGCCCCAGACTAGGAATAAACACCGGGGAGCTGTTTTTT. Its protein is CASSPRLGINTGELFF.

This clonotype was observed many times. The size of this beta chain means little, since it is a stray read in a library made for alpha chains. The CDR3 protein is CASSIQPGLVNNEQFF. As DNA, the CDR3 is TGCGCCAGCAGCATTCAGCCGGGACTAGTTAACAATGAGCAGTTCTTC. The V call is TRBV5-1, the J call TRBJ2-1; 8 bases fit TRBD2. The V gene's germline CDR1 is SGHRS and CDR2 YFSETQ. The CDR3 is 16 amino acids. With 4 bases clipped from V and 5 bases from J, the junction kept 11 bases outside the gene matches.

This clonotype has a count of ten or more. The library was built for alpha chains, so this beta chain is an off-target read and its size means little. The gene calls are TRBV6-2 or TRBV6-3 and TRBJ2-1; D not certain. The germline CDR1 and CDR2 sequences are MNHEY and SVGEGT. V was cut by 7 bases and J by 5 bases, with 6 bases left in between. The CDR3 length is 11 residues. CDR3 sequence: CASNANNEQFF. CDR3 DNA: TGTGCCAGCAACGCAAACAATGAGCAGTTCTTC.

The sample holds many counts of this clonotype. This beta chain appears as a stray read in a library generated for alpha chains; its size is not informative. The chain carries TRBV11-2 and TRBJ2-5, with a possible D match to TRBD2 (6 bases). CDR3 length: 18 residues. Germline V gene data show CDR1 as SGHAT and CDR2 as FQNNGV. The germline V and J ends were trimmed by 8 bases and 5 bases, with 30 bases remaining between them. CDR3 sequence reads: CASFIRLSGLPFSETQYF. The CDR3 DNA reads as TGTGCCAGCTTCATACGCCTCTCGGGACTGCCTTTTTCCGAGACCCAGTACTTC.

This clonotype was seen repeatedly, ten times or more. This beta chain represents an off-target read in a library built for alpha chains; its size is of limited meaning. This chain connects TRBV5-1 to TRBJ2-2; D uncertain. Between the trimmed V and J ends, which lost 2 bases and 7 bases, there was a span of 6 bases. The CDR3 is made up of 12 amino acids. Germline values: CDR1 SGHRS, CDR2 YFSETQ. Here the CDR3 DNA reads TGCGCCAGCAGCTTCATGAGCGGGGAGCTGTTTTTT. Translated, it gives CASSFMSGELFF.

This clonotype was observed at least ten times. Within a library made for alpha chains, this beta chain is off target, and its count is uninformative. The V and J genes are TRBV20-1 and TRBJ2-3, with a possible D match to TRBD2 (5 bases). Germline CDR1 is DFQATT and CDR2 is SNEGSKA (reference sequence). This CDR3 contains 14 residues. Deletions cut 1 base from V and 5 bases from J, with 13 bases between. The CDR3 nucleotides are TGCAGTGCTAGAGGGAGGCAGATCGTAGATACGCAGTATTTT. Translation gives CSARGRQIVDTQYF.

There are many counts of this clonotype. In a library made to pick up alpha chains, this beta chain is a stray read with a size that means little. The chain employs TRBV20-1 and TRBJ2-3; 8 bases line up with TRBD2. V lost 6 bases and J lost 6; bases outside the gene matches: 5. CDR1 and CDR2 (germline): DFQATT, SNEGSKA (reference sequence). The CDR3 loop spans 12 amino acids. The CDR3 here is CSAQAGADTQYF. The CDR3 DNA is TGCAGTGCCCAAGCGGGGGCCGATACGCAGTATTTT.

This clonotype was counted between two and nine times. This beta chain came through as a stray read in a library set up for alpha chains, and its size says little. V usage is TRBV6-6 and J usage is TRBJ1-1; 8 bases fit TRBD1. This CDR3 is 14 amino acids long. Per germline, CDR1 MNHNY and CDR2 SVGAGI (reference sequence). The J segment lost 0 bases and the V segment lost 4 bases, leaving 1 base of the junction unmatched. CDR3 sequence reads: CASSSDRVNTEAFF. The CDR3 nucleotides are TGTGCCAGCAGTTCGGACAGGGTGAACACTGAAGCTTTCTTT.

This clonotype was observed many times. This beta chain came through as a stray read in a library set up for alpha chains, and its size says little. V usage is TRBV6-4 and J usage is TRBJ2-6, with a tentative D call TRBD1 (5 bases). The CDR3 contains 16 residues. Germline loops: CDR1 MRHNA, CDR2 SNTAGT. V was shortened by 3 bases and J by 0 bases, with 9 bases between the two germline ends. CDR3 residues: CASSEGHRSGANVLTF. The CDR3 bases are TGTGCCAGCAGTGAGGGGCACCGCTCTGGGGCCAACGTCCTGACTTTC.

This clonotype was counted many times. This beta chain appears as a stray read in a library generated for alpha chains; its size is not informative. The rearrangement uses TRBV18 and TRBJ1-3, with D possibly matching TRBD1 (5 bases). Per germline, CDR1 KGHSH and CDR2 LQKENI. This CDR3 has 16 residues. The germline V and J ends were trimmed by 2 bases and 4 bases, with 15 bases remaining between them. CDR3 amino acids: CASSPIGDVSGNTIYF. The CDR3 bases are TGTGCCAGCTCACCAATAGGGGACGTCTCCGGAAACACCATATATTTT. Full variable domain (missing parts from reference TRBV18 and TRBJ1-3): NAGVMQNPRHLVRRRGQEARLRCSPMKGHSHVYWYRQLPEEGLKFMVYLQKENIIDESGMPKERFSAEFPKEGPSILRIQQVVRGDSAAYFCASSPIGDVSGNTIYFGEGSWLTVV.

This clonotype was counted many times. Little can be read into the size of this beta chain, an off-target read in a library designed for alpha chains. The V call is TRBV11-3, the J call TRBJ2-2; 11 bases agree with TRBD2. This CDR3 contains 15 residues. With V trimmed by 3 bases and J by 6 bases, 3 bases remained unmatched. Germline V gene data show CDR1 as SGHNT and CDR2 as YENEEA. CDR3 region: CASSFFSGRAGELFF. DNA of the CDR3: TGTGCCAGCAGCTTTTTTAGCGGGAGGGCCGGGGAGCTGTTTTTT.

Many counts were recorded for this clonotype. This beta chain represents an off-target read in a library built for alpha chains; its size is of limited meaning. The chain uses TRBV20-1 and TRBJ2-1, with TRBD2 identical over 7 bases. V dropped 3 bases and J dropped 7; count of bases not matched to a gene: 3. Germline V gene lookup returns CDR1 DFQATT and CDR2 SNEGSKA (reference sequence). There are 12 residues in the CDR3. The CDR3 spells CSASGRRNEQFF. The CDR3 DNA reads as TGCAGTGCTAGCGGGAGGCGGAATGAGCAGTTCTTC.

The sample holds many counts of this clonotype. Found in a library prepared for alpha chains, this beta chain is an off-target read, and its abundance has little meaning. CDR3 DNA: TGCAGCGTTCAAGGTAGCGTGGGCCAAGAGACCCAGTACTTC. Translation: CSVQGSVGQETQYF. J is TRBJ2-5 and V is TRBV29-1; D may be TRBD2 (5 bases). Trimming removed 5 bases from V and 1 base from J, with 14 bases in between. Germline V CDR1 and CDR2: SQVTM, ANQGSEA. There are 14 residues in the CDR3.

By sample share, this clonotype is medium-sized. In a library made to pick up alpha chains, this beta chain is a stray read with a size that means little. This chain joins TRBV6-6 and TRBJ1-2, with D possibly being TRBD1 (6 bases). Germline V gene sequence: CDR1 MNHNY, CDR2 SVGAGI (reference sequence). Trimming removed 0 bases from V and 8 bases from J, with 13 bases in between. The CDR3 runs to 14 residues. Written as DNA, the CDR3 is TGTGCCAGCAGTTACTCGGACACAGGGTTGGGCTACACCTTC. It translates to CASSYSDTGLGYTF.

This clonotype was recorded at least ten times. This beta chain is an off-target read within a library intended for alpha chains, so its frequency means little. CDR3: CASSEGAEINTGELFF. In DNA form, the CDR3 reads TGTGCCAGCAGTGAAGGAGCGGAGATAAACACCGGGGAGCTGTTTTTT. V gene TRBV2 combines with J gene TRBJ2-2; D is possibly TRBD2 (5 bases). The V end was cut by 1 base, the J end by 2 bases, with 11 bases between. Germline V lookup: CDR1 SNHLY, CDR2 FYNNEI. The CDR3 extends over 16 amino acids.

This clonotype was seen many times. The size of this beta chain means little, since it is a stray read in a library made for alpha chains. The V gene is TRBV6-1, the J gene TRBJ2-3; maybe TRBD2 (5 bases). V was trimmed by 7 bases and J by 7 bases, leaving 12 bases between them. CDR1 is MNHNS, CDR2 SASEGT, per germline. The CDR3 is 12 residues long. DNA of the CDR3: TGTGCCAGCAAATGGGAGAGTCATACGCAGTATTTT. Amino acid sequence: CASKWESHTQYF.